This entry concerns a single T cell receptor beta chain. Its antigen is currently not known. Nothing much larger sits one base from this clone, and base qualities are not available. CDR1 is given as KGHSH and CDR2 as LQKENI, both from the germline V gene. Trimming at the junction amounts to 2 bases on V and 10 bases on J, and the germline ends lie 20 bases apart. From cysteine to phenylalanine, the CDR3 is 16 amino acids long. Of all the DNA, just the CDR3 is kept, 48 bases in frame from base 1. The trial excluded patients who had a history of autoimmune disease or were on systemic immunosuppression. Peripheral blood for TCR sequencing was collected from all dose cohorts at baseline, on cycle 4 day 1, and on cycle 7 day 1. The samples were taken from a phase I, first-in-human, multicenter, open-label dose-escalation trial of ivuxolimab. Adults with locally advanced or metastatic melanoma, renal cell, hepatocellular, or head and neck squamous cell carcinoma were enrolled in the trial. Before TCR sequencing, CD4+ T cells and CD8+ T cells from peripheral blood were sorted into separate populations.

The entry originates in a study of OX40 agonist ivuxolimab in advanced cancers. Regarding the complete study: Ivuxolimab, which targeted the costimulatory receptor OX40 (CD134), was an agonistic, fully human IgG2 monoclonal antibody. Intravenous ivuxolimab was administered to patients every 2 weeks at six dose levels: 0.01, 0.1, 0.3, 1.5, 3 and 10 mg/kg. Of the 50 to 55 dose-escalation patients, hepatocellular carcinoma was present in approximately 20, melanoma in around 15, renal cell carcinoma in 9 and head and neck cancer in 9. The dose-escalation cohort was 80% to 90% male with a mean age of about 58 years, ranging from about 20 to 80. Patients were allowed to have had prior anti-PD-1, anti-PD-L1 or anti-CTLA-4 therapy, and around 40% of the dose-escalation patients had previously received checkpoint inhibitors. Partial responses occurred in three dose-escalation patients, of whom one had hepatocellular carcinoma and two had cutaneous melanoma. Peripheral TCRbeta sequencing aimed to test whether ivuxolimab altered TCR sequence diversity and caused clonal T-cell expansion. The monotherapy dose-escalation portion (N ≈ 52 patients) of the phase I ivuxolimab trial is reported in the paper.

To sequence the TCRbeta CDR3 region, genomic DNA was isolated from the sorted cells. The immunoSEQ Assay was used for sequencing of TCRbeta CDR3 regions. In its TCRdb copy, this immuneACCESS table keeps in-frame sequences only and misses some clones. Where compared with another copy, unresolved V genes explain less than half of these, and the others have no known cause. The sample table shows approximately 69,000 clones, and 75% to 85% are seen once. Roughly 1.2% of the sample lies in the top ten. Broader findings and caveats from the paper: Which antigens the clonally expanded peripheral T cells were specific for was not determined. Partial responders in the 0.1-3.0 mg/kg groups had among the lowest normalized peripheral clonal expansion, especially among CD8+ T cells. At doses of 0.1 to 3.0 mg/kg, clonal expansion of both CD4+ and CD8+ T cells in blood was seen between baseline and week 6. Low levels of normalized T-cell clonal expansion were also seen in some nonresponding patients. After ivuxolimab, more expanded clones were found on average in CD8+ T cells than in CD4+ T cells.

Sequencing was performed on CD4+ or CD8+ T cells sorted from blood, taken in a trial of the OX40 agonist ivuxolimab. Recombination connected TRBV18 to TRBJ1-4; a tentative D call is TRBD1 (6 bases match). This receptor was taken from an adult with an advanced solid tumor such as melanoma, head and neck, liver or kidney cancer. The nucleotides are TGTGCCAGCTCACCAACGGGGGCTGAGGGGGTCATAAAACTGTTTTTT. It translates as CASSPTGAEGVIKLFF.